These T cell receptor beta chains were read from a single sample in a study of cytomegalovirus exposure and HLA in healthy donors. Sequencing was performed with immunoSEQ multiplex PCR; in TCRdb, only in-frame clones are kept and a portion is missing. The repertoire holds roughly 220,000 clones, with approximately 81% as singletons. What was sequenced was PBMCs. These receptors were obtained from a young man in good health and CMV-seronegative. CDR3s include the opening cysteine and the closing phenylalanine or tryptophan. The order of the fields is clone size, V gene, D gene, J gene, CDR3 length, CDR3 DNA, CDR3 protein. A D gene is named only where the DNA matches it firmly. The listing skips clone size in some rows; elsewhere it reads once, few, many or a size class.

NA	TRBV29-1	TRBD2	TRBJ2-7	16	TGCAGCGTTGAGTCGTATGCTAGCGGGGGCTCCTACGAGCAGTACTTC	CSVESYASGGSYEQYF
NA	TRBV5-1	NA	TRBJ2-5	15	TGCGCCAGCAGCTTGGAGGTGGGGCCCCAAGAGACCCAGTACTTC	CASSLEVGPQETQYF
few	TRBV6-1	NA	TRBJ1-4	15	TGTGCCAGCAGTGAAGCTCGGGGGGTTGGGGAAAAACTGTTTTTT	CASSEARGVGEKLFF
few	TRBV7-9	TRBD1	TRBJ1-3	14	TGTGCCAGCAGCCCAGACAGGGCTGGAAACACCATATATTTT	CASSPDRAGNTIYF
NA	TRBV5-5	NA	TRBJ1-4	13	TGTGCCAGCAGCAAACAGTTTAATGAAAAACTGTTTTTT	CASSKQFNEKLFF
NA	TRBV15	NA	TRBJ1-3	15	TGTGCCACCAGCAGAGACAGGGGACCTGGAAACACCATATATTTT	CATSRDRGPGNTIYF
NA	TRBV19	TRBD1	TRBJ2-5	18	TGTGCCAGTAGTCCGGCTAGCCGGCGACAGGGGGAGCAAGAGACTCAGTACTTC	CASSPASRRQGEQETQYF
NA	TRBV10-3	TRBD2	TRBJ2-1	19	TGTGCCATCAGTGAGTTTGGCCGACTAGCGGGGGGGCCTGGCAATGAGCAGTTCTTC	CAISEFGRLAGGPGNEQFF
few	TRBV7-9	NA	TRBJ2-7	12	TGTGCCAGCAGCTTAGTATCCTACGAGCAGTACTTC	CASSLVSYEQYF
few	TRBV4-2	NA	TRBJ1-4	14	TGTGCCAGCAGCCAAGAGTCAGCTAATGAAAAACTGTTTTTT	CASSQESANEKLFF
NA	TRBV15	NA	TRBJ1-2	14	TGTGCCACCAGCAGAGAGACCGAGAACTACGGCTACACCTTC	CATSRETENYGYTF
few	TRBV6-6	NA	TRBJ2-3	13	TGTGCCAGCAGGGACAGTAGCACAGATACGCAGTATTTT	CASRDSSTDTQYF
NA	TRBV7-9	NA	TRBJ2-5	13	TGTGCCAGCAGCCCCGTAAATGCGGAGACCCAGTACTTC	CASSPVNAETQYF
NA	TRBV5-4	NA	TRBJ2-5	14	TGTGCCAGCAGCTTGGTTGGGGGCGGTGAGACCCAGTACTTC	CASSLVGGGETQYF
NA	TRBV10-3	TRBD2	TRBJ2-3	17	TGTGCCATCAGTGACTGGATTGGGGGGGGATTCACAGATACGCAGTATTTT	CAISDWIGGGFTDTQYF
NA	TRBV5-1	TRBD1	TRBJ2-7	14	TGCGCCAGCAGAGACCGGGACAGGCCCTACGAGCAGTACTTC	CASRDRDRPYEQYF